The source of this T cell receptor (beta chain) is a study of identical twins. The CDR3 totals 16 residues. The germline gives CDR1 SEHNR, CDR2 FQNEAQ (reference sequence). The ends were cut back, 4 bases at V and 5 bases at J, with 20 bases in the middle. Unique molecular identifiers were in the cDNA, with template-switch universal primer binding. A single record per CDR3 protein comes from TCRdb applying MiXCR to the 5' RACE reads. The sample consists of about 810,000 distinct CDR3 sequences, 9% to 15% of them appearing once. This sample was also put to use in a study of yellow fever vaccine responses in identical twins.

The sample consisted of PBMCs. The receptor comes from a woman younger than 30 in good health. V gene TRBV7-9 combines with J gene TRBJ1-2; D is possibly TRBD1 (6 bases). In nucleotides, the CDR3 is TGTGCCAGCAGCTACCCCCGGGACACACCGTGGTATGGCTACACCTTC. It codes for CASSYPRDTPWYGYTF. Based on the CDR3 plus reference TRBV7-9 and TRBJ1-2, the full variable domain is DTGVSQNPRHKITKRGQNVTFRCDPISEHNRLYWYRQTLGQGPEFLTYFQNEAQLEKSRLLSDRFSAERPKGSFSTLEIQRTEQGDSAMYLCASSYPRDTPWYGYTFGSGTRLTVV.